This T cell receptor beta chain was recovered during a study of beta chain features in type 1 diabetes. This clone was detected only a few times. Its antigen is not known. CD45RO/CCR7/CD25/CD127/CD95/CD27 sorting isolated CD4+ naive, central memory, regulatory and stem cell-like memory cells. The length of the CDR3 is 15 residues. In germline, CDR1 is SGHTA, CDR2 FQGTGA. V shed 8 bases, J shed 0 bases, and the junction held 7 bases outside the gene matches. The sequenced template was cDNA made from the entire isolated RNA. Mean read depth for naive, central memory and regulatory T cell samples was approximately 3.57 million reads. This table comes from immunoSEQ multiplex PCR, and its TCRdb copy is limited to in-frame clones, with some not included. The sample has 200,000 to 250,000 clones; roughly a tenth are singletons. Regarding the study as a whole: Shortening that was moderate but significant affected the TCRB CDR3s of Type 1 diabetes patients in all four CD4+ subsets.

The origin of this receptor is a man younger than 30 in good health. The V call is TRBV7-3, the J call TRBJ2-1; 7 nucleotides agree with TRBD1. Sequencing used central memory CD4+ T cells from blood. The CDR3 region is CASGDSLSSYNEQFF. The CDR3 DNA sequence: TGTGCCAGCGGGGACAGCCTAAGCTCCTACAATGAGCAGTTCTTC. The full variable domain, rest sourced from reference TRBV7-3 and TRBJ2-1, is GAGVSQTPSNKVTEKGKYVELRCDPISGHTALYWYRQSLGQGPEFLIYFQGTGAADDSGLPNDRFFAVRPEGSVSTLKIQRTERGDSAVYLCASGDSLSSYNEQFFGPGTRLTVL.